A selection of T cell receptor beta chains follows, all from one sample in a study of shared clonotypes between healthy human individuals. The repertoire was sequenced with immunoSEQ multiplex PCR; TCRdb's copy has only in-frame clones and lacks some. Of over a million clones listed, roughly 98% were seen once; the top ten hold less than 0.55%. The specimen sequenced was naive CD4+ T cells sorted from blood. All receptors come from a man younger than 45 in good health. The CDR3 runs from the conserved cysteine through the conserved F or W. Each record gives: CDR3 length, clone size, D gene, V gene, J gene, CDR3 protein, CDR3 DNA. A D gene is named only where the DNA matches it firmly. Size is stated for part of the rows, as once, few or many counts, or as a class when the clone is expanded.

length: 17; size: NA; D: TRBD1; V: TRBV13; J: TRBJ2-1; CDR3: CASSLTLQGRPYNEQFF; DNA: TGTGCCAGCAGCTTAACCCTACAGGGGCGCCCCTACAATGAGCAGTTCTTC
length: 16; size: NA; D: TRBD1; V: TRBV5-5; J: TRBJ2-7; CDR3: CASSLFPGQGRGEQYF; DNA: TGTGCCAGCAGCTTGTTTCCAGGACAGGGACGGGGGGAGCAGTACTTC
length: 14; size: NA; D: TRBD2; V: TRBV27; J: TRBJ2-2; CDR3: CASSLTGGTGELFF; DNA: TGTGCCAGCAGTTTAACGGGGGGCACCGGGGAGCTGTTTTTT
length: 13; size: NA; D: NA; V: TRBV4-3; J: TRBJ2-5; CDR3: CASSRLLTETQYF; DNA: TGCGCCAGCAGCCGTCTCTTGACGGAGACCCAGTACTTC
length: 17; size: NA; D: TRBD1; V: TRBV4-3; J: TRBJ2-7; CDR3: CASSQALSRDRAWEQYF; DNA: TGCGCCAGCAGCCAAGCCTTATCCCGGGACAGGGCGTGGGAGCAGTACTTC
length: 17; size: NA; D: TRBD2; V: TRBV27; J: TRBJ2-7; CDR3: CASYGASGVRRPYEQYF; DNA: TGTGCCAGCTATGGGGCTAGCGGGGTCCGGCGCCCCTACGAGCAGTACTTC
length: 15; size: NA; D: TRBD1; V: TRBV6-1; J: TRBJ1-4; CDR3: CASRPSWTGQEKLFF; DNA: TGTGCCAGCCGTCCGTCTTGGACAGGGCAGGAAAAACTGTTTTTT
length: 20; size: NA; D: TRBD2; V: TRBV9; J: TRBJ2-6; CDR3: CASSPAAGADAGSGANVLTF; DNA: TGTGCCAGCAGCCCCGCAGCGGGGGCGGACGCCGGTTCTGGGGCCAACGTCCTGACTTTC
length: 16; size: NA; D: TRBD1; V: TRBV18; J: TRBJ2-2; CDR3: CASSRTGTGSTGELFF; DNA: TGTGCCAGCTCAAGGACCGGGACAGGGAGCACCGGGGAGCTGTTTTTT
length: 11; size: NA; D: NA; V: TRBV20-1; J: TRBJ1-2; CDR3: CSVNGIYGYTF; DNA: TGCAGTGTAAACGGAATCTATGGCTACACCTTC
length: 15; size: NA; D: NA; V: TRBV19; J: TRBJ2-7; CDR3: CASSIEWGLPYEQYF; DNA: TGTGCCAGTAGTATAGAGTGGGGGCTTCCCTACGAGCAGTACTTC
length: 13; size: NA; D: NA; V: TRBV28; J: TRBJ1-1; CDR3: CASRDFKQGEAFF; DNA: TGTGCCAGCAGGGACTTCAAACAGGGAGAAGCTTTCTTT
length: 13; size: NA; D: NA; V: TRBV10-3; J: TRBJ2-1; CDR3: CAIRMVANNEQFF; DNA: TGTGCCATCAGGATGGTGGCCAACAATGAGCAGTTCTTC
length: 13; size: NA; D: TRBD1; V: TRBV6-5; J: TRBJ1-5; CDR3: CASSDRGNQPQHF; DNA: TGTGCCAGCTCAGACAGGGGGAATCAGCCCCAGCATTTT
length: 12; size: NA; D: NA; V: TRBV7-9; J: TRBJ2-3; CDR3: CASSPGSLTQYF; DNA: TGTGCCAGCAGCCCGGGCTCCCTTACGCAGTATTTT
length: 13; size: NA; D: NA; V: TRBV10-3; J: TRBJ2-7; CDR3: CAISLGKIGEQYF; DNA: TGTGCCATCAGTCTGGGAAAGATCGGCGAGCAGTACTTC
length: 14; size: NA; D: TRBD1; V: TRBV28; J: TRBJ2-7; CDR3: CASSRTGERYEQYF; DNA: TGTGCCAGCAGTAGGACAGGGGAACGCTACGAGCAGTACTTC
length: 10; size: NA; D: NA; V: TRBV7-8; J: TRBJ2-3; CDR3: CASSGETQYF; DNA: TGTGCCAGCAGCGGCGAGACGCAGTATTTT
length: 13; size: NA; D: TRBD2; V: TRBV5-4; J: TRBJ2-2; CDR3: CASTIGGAGELFF; DNA: TGTGCCAGCACCATTGGGGGGGCCGGGGAGCTGTTTTTT
length: 14; size: NA; D: NA; V: TRBV9; J: TRBJ1-2; CDR3: CASSVEPGAYGYTF; DNA: TGTGCCAGCAGCGTAGAGCCAGGGGCCTATGGCTACACCTTC
length: 14; size: once; D: TRBD2; V: TRBV9; J: TRBJ2-1; CDR3: CASSVSGAANEQFF; DNA: TGTGCCAGCAGCGTAAGCGGGGCGGCCAATGAGCAGTTCTTC
length: 16; size: NA; D: TRBD1; V: TRBV7-9; J: TRBJ2-7; CDR3: CASSPRGQGIKYEQYF; DNA: TGTGCCAGCAGCCCCAGAGGACAGGGAATTAAGTACGAGCAGTACTTC
length: 16; size: NA; D: NA; V: TRBV15; J: TRBJ2-2; CDR3: CATSRVTWAGTGELFF; DNA: TGTGCCACCAGCAGAGTTACCTGGGCGGGCACCGGGGAGCTGTTTTTT
length: 12; size: once; D: NA; V: TRBV6-1; J: TRBJ1-5; CDR3: CASSQIYQPQHF; DNA: TGTGCCAGCAGTCAGATTTATCAGCCCCAGCATTTT
length: 14; size: NA; D: NA; V: TRBV29-1; J: TRBJ2-5; CDR3: CSVEDQARGETQYF; DNA: TGCAGCGTTGAAGATCAGGCCAGGGGAGAGACCCAGTACTTC
length: 14; size: NA; D: NA; V: TRBV28; J: TRBJ2-6; CDR3: CATSRGSGANVLTF; DNA: TGTGCCACCTCCCGGGGCTCTGGGGCCAACGTCCTGACTTTC
length: 16; size: NA; D: NA; V: TRBV7-2; J: TRBJ2-7; CDR3: CASSLRIQVYSYEQYF; DNA: TGTGCCAGCAGCTTAAGGATACAGGTCTACTCCTACGAGCAGTACTTC